This entry describes one T cell receptor beta chain. What it binds is unknown. V lost 0 bases and J lost 2, with 8 bases in between. The CDR3 consists of 13 residues. The germline V gene has CDR1 GTSNPN and CDR2 SVGIG (reference sequence). This sample was taken from a study of cytomegalovirus exposure and HLA in healthy donors. General study findings and limits: In a later analysis, donors in an Asian-associated ancestry cluster reportedly had fewer N-insertions in productive TCRs than the cohort mean. In a later analysis, TCR association rates varied by HLA locus: DRB1 most, HLA-C fewest.

60 Vbeta and 13 Jbeta primers were used in PCR. Here immunoSEQ multiplex PCR was the method, and the copy in TCRdb shows in-frame clones only, minus some. This table has about 200,000 clones, roughly 80% appearing once. This rearrangement joins TRBV30 to TRBJ2-7; D perhaps matches TRBD2 (6 bases). The clonotype originates from a girl aged 2 to 10 in good health and CMV-seronegative. The sequenced material came from PBMCs. CDR3 residues: CAWSVGLPYEQYF. The CDR3 nucleotides read TGTGCCTGGAGTGTAGGACTACCCTACGAGCAGTACTTC.